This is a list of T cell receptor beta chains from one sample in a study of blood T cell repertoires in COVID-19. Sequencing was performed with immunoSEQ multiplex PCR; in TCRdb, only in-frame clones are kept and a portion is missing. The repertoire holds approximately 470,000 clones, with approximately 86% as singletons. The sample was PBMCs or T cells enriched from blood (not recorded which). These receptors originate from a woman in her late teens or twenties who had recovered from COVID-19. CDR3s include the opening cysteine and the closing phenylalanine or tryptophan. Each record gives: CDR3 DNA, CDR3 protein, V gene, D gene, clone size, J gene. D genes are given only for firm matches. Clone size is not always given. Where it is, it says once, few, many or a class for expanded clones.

TGTGCCAGCAGGGTTCTCAAAGAAGGGAGTAATTCACCCCTCCACTTT CASRVLKEGSNSPLHF TRBV11-2 - - TRBJ1-6
TGTGCCAGCAGTTTACAGGGGAACTATGGCTACACCTTC CASSLQGNYGYTF TRBV6-5 TRBD1 - TRBJ1-2
TGCGCCAGCAGCTTCGGACAGGGGGCGCGAGGCTACACCTTC CASSFGQGARGYTF TRBV4-1 TRBD1 - TRBJ1-2
TGTGCCAGCAGCTTAGGTGTGGCGGCGTCCCCAGACGAGCAGTACTTC CASSLGVAASPDEQYF TRBV7-9 - few TRBJ2-7
TGTGCCAGCAGTTTAAGACAGGGGGCAAGTACTGAAGCTTTCTTT CASSLRQGASTEAFF TRBV27 TRBD1 once TRBJ1-1
TGTGCCAGCAGCTTCCCCGGGACTAGCGGGGGGGATACGCAGTATTTT CASSFPGTSGGDTQYF TRBV7-2 TRBD2 - TRBJ2-3
TGTGCCAGCAGCTTTATAGATACGCAGTATTTT CASSFIDTQYF TRBV11-2 - - TRBJ2-3
TGTGCCAGCAGTTACGGTGGCAGGGGGCCCAATCAGCCCCAGCATTTT CASSYGGRGPNQPQHF TRBV6-5 TRBD1 once TRBJ1-5
TGTGCCTGCTCTTCGGGGGACCGTACTGAAGCTTTCTTT CACSSGDRTEAFF TRBV30 - - TRBJ1-1
TGCGCCAGCAGCTTGGGTCAGTTTGGGGCGGATACGCAGTATTTT CASSLGQFGADTQYF TRBV5-1 - few TRBJ2-3
TGTGCCAGCAGTTTAAAAGGTTCCCAGGGAATAGGGTATGGCTACACCTTC CASSLKGSQGIGYGYTF TRBV27 - - TRBJ1-2
TGTGCCAGCAGTGTCCGACAGGGGGCCCGGGATAATGAAAAACTGTTTTTT CASSVRQGARDNEKLFF TRBV2 TRBD1 once TRBJ1-4
TGTGCCAGCAGCTTGAGCGCAGGGTCGGGGGCCAACGTCCTGACTTTC CASSLSAGSGANVLTF TRBV7-9 - - TRBJ2-6
TGTGCCAGCAGTTACGGGACAGGGCAGACTGAAGCTTTCTTT CASSYGTGQTEAFF TRBV28 TRBD1 many TRBJ1-1
TGTGCCAGCAGCTCTCAGGACAGGGGGAACACTGAAGCTTTCTTT CASSSQDRGNTEAFF TRBV5-4 TRBD1 - TRBJ1-1
TGTGCCAGCAGTGAAAAGGGACTAGAAGCCCCAGAACTTAGCACAGATACGCAGTATTTT CASSEKGLEAPELSTDTQYF TRBV6-1 TRBD2 - TRBJ2-3
TGTGCCAGCAGTAGGACGGGACTTGAAGCTTTCTTT CASSRTGLEAFF TRBV6-5 - - TRBJ1-1
TGTGCCAGCAGCGCCCGGACGGGTCTAGCAACTTCACCCCTCCACTTT CASSARTGLATSPLHF TRBV7-2 - - TRBJ1-6
TGTGCCAGCAGCTCTATTAGCGGGGGAGCAGATACGCAGTATTTT CASSSISGGADTQYF TRBV7-9 TRBD2 - TRBJ2-3
TGTGCCAGCAGCGACGTAGGGGGCAAGTTTGAAAAACTGTTTTTT CASSDVGGKFEKLFF TRBV7-2 TRBD1 - TRBJ1-4
TGTGCCAGCTCACCAAGGGGGCTCTCTGGAAACACCATATATTTT CASSPRGLSGNTIYF TRBV18 TRBD1 - TRBJ1-3
TGTGCCAGCAGTTTGGATATGGAGCAGCCCCAGCATTTT CASSLDMEQPQHF TRBV12-3/TRBV12-4 - - TRBJ1-5
TGTGCCAGCCGTTCTGGGGCGGTCCCAGGGGTGCATGAGCAGTTCTTC CASRSGAVPGVHEQFF TRBV6-2/TRBV6-3 - - TRBJ2-1
TGTGCCAGCAGTCCCGAGGATTTACCTAGCAATCAGCCCCAGCATTTT CASSPEDLPSNQPQHF TRBV3-1/TRBV3-2 - - TRBJ1-5
TGTGCCAGCAGCAAAACTGAGTGGTCCGTGGTGGCTAGGACGCAGTATTTT CASSKTEWSVVARTQYF TRBV21-1 - - TRBJ2-3
TGTGCCAGCAGTCCCTGGACAGGGGAGACTGAAGCTTTCTTT CASSPWTGETEAFF TRBV28 TRBD1 - TRBJ1-1
TGTGCCAGCAGCTTGAGGTGGGGGGGAAATCAGCCCCAGCATTTT CASSLRWGGNQPQHF TRBV5-5 - - TRBJ1-5
TGCGCCAGCAGCTTTGACGAGACTCACTATGGCTACACCTTC CASSFDETHYGYTF TRBV5-1 - - TRBJ1-2
TGTGCCAGTAGTTCCGAGGGGGCTGCTACCTATGGCTACACCTTC CASSSEGAATYGYTF TRBV19 TRBD1 once TRBJ1-2
TGTGCCAGCAACAGGGGGCCGGAGAACTATGGCTACACCTTC CASNRGPENYGYTF TRBV2 TRBD1 - TRBJ1-2
TGTGCCAGCCTCCGCAGAGGCTACGAGCAGTACTTC CASLRRGYEQYF TRBV2 - - TRBJ2-7
TGTGCCAGCAGGAAGACAGGGGCACTGATCCAGCCCCAGCATTTT CASRKTGALIQPQHF TRBV28 TRBD1 - TRBJ1-5
TGCGCCAGCAGCTTGGTCCAGGGGAGCTACGAGCAGTACTTC CASSLVQGSYEQYF TRBV5-1 - - TRBJ2-7
TGTGCCAGCAGCTCCCAATCTGGGGCCAACGTCCTGACTTTC CASSSQSGANVLTF TRBV5-4 - few TRBJ2-6
TGCGCCAGCAGCTTCGGCGGGGGACCCGGGGAGCTGTTTTTT CASSFGGGPGELFF TRBV5-1 TRBD2 - TRBJ2-2
TGCGCCAGCAGCGATCCGGACAGGGCGGGAGGCTACACCTTC CASSDPDRAGGYTF TRBV5-1 TRBD1 - TRBJ1-2
TGTGCCAGCAGTGAACCAAGGCGGGGAGGGACCGGGGAGCTGTTTTTT CASSEPRRGGTGELFF TRBV2 TRBD2 - TRBJ2-2
TGTGCCAGCAGTATACTAGCGGGGGACACAGATACGCAGTATTTT CASSILAGDTDTQYF TRBV6-5 TRBD2 - TRBJ2-3
TGTGCCAGCAGCTTAACAGGGCCCTATGGCTACACCTTC CASSLTGPYGYTF TRBV5-4 - - TRBJ1-2
TGTGCCAGCACCGCCCCGAGGAACACTGAAGCTTTCTTT CASTAPRNTEAFF TRBV28 - - TRBJ1-1
TGTGCCAGCAGGTCCTCCCCGGGGGTTGAGCAGTACTTC CASRSSPGVEQYF TRBV28 - - TRBJ2-7
TGTGCCAGCAGTCGACAAAGGGGAAACACCATATATTTT CASSRQRGNTIYF TRBV6-5 - - TRBJ1-3
TGTGCCAGCAGTTACTCTAGCGGCGAGCAGTACTTC CASSYSSGEQYF TRBV6-5 - - TRBJ2-7
TGTGCCTGGAGTCCGACCGGGACTACTAATTCACCCCTCCACTTT CAWSPTGTTNSPLHF TRBV30 - - TRBJ1-6
TGTGCCATCAGTGGGGCAATCGAGCAGTACTTC CAISGAIEQYF TRBV10-3 - once TRBJ2-7
TGTGCCAGCAGTAGTCCACAGAACAATCAGCCCCAGCATTTT CASSSPQNNQPQHF TRBV6-5 - - TRBJ1-5
TGTGCCAGCAGTCCCCACTACACAGATACGCAGTATTTT CASSPHYTDTQYF TRBV12-3/TRBV12-4 - - TRBJ2-3
TGTGCCAGCAGTTCTGCTCGGGGTTCTCGGTACTTC CASSSARGSRYF TRBV12-3/TRBV12-4 - - TRBJ2-5
TGTGCCAGCTCCCGAAACCAGGGGCAGGAAGGAGGCTACACCTTC CASSRNQGQEGGYTF TRBV18 - - TRBJ1-2
TGTGCCAGCATCCGGACAGCTAACTATGGCTACACCTTC CASIRTANYGYTF TRBV6-5 - - TRBJ1-2
TGTGCCAGCAGCTTAGCGGGACAGGGGACTTCCTACGAGCAGTACTTC CASSLAGQGTSYEQYF TRBV7-8 TRBD1 few TRBJ2-7
TGTGCCAGTAGTAGGGCGGGGGCACTAACCTACGAGCAGTACTTC CASSRAGALTYEQYF TRBV19 - - TRBJ2-7
TGTGCCAGCAGTCCGGCAGGGGGTTATGGCTACACCTTC CASSPAGGYGYTF TRBV28 TRBD1 - TRBJ1-2
TGTGCCAGCAGCTTAAAGGCTAGCGGGGACCGCACAGATACGCAGTATTTT CASSLKASGDRTDTQYF TRBV7-8 TRBD2 - TRBJ2-3
TGCGCCAGCAGCCCAGACTCTAGCGTAGGGGTACAAGAGACCCAGTACTTC CASSPDSSVGVQETQYF TRBV5-1 - - TRBJ2-5
TGTGCCTGGAGTAAAAGGTCCTTCGGGGACACTGAAGCTTTCTTT CAWSKRSFGDTEAFF TRBV30 - - TRBJ1-1
TGTGCCTGGAGTGGGTCAGGGATTATCAATGAGCAGTTCTTC CAWSGSGIINEQFF TRBV30 - - TRBJ2-1
TGTGCCAGCAGCTTAGGACTATTGAGCACAGATACGCAGTATTTT CASSLGLLSTDTQYF TRBV11-2 - - TRBJ2-3
TGCGCCAGCAGCCGAATCTCGGGGGCTGGAAACACCATATATTTT CASSRISGAGNTIYF TRBV5-1 - - TRBJ1-3
TGTGCCAGCAGTTTACCTAGGGGGTCCCAGCATTTT CASSLPRGSQHF TRBV28 - - TRBJ1-5